The 9 T cell receptor beta chains given below trace back to one sample, sequenced in a study of OX40 agonist ivuxolimab in advanced cancers. TCRdb's table, derived via immunoSEQ multiplex PCR, lists solely in-frame clones and lacks some. The sample records about 100,000 clones, less than 95% being singletons. This sample comprised CD4+ or CD8+ T cells sorted from blood, obtained in a trial of the OX40 agonist ivuxolimab. The receptors come from an adult with an advanced solid tumor such as melanoma, head and neck, liver or kidney cancer.

The chain recombines TRBV2 with TRBJ2-6; 8 bases map to TRBD1. The CDR3 spans 15 residues. The germline V gene has CDR1 SNHLY and CDR2 FYNNEI. The V segment lost 8 bases and the J segment 8 bases; nucleotides outside the gene matches: 11. The CDR3 bases are TGTGCCAGCGGGACCTCAGGGGGCGCGTCCAACGTCCTGACTTTC. It specifies CASGTSGGASNVLTF.

J is TRBJ2-1 and V is TRBV4-1, with D perhaps being TRBD1 or TRBD2 (6 bases each). This CDR3 region has 15 residues. The V gene's germline CDR1 is MGHRA and CDR2 YSYEKL. Deletions cut 4 bases from V and 9 bases from J, with 19 bases between. CDR3 sequence (DNA): TGCGCCAGCAGCCTCGAGGGGGGCTTATCATTTGAGCAGTTCTTC. As protein: CASSLEGGLSFEQFF.

This chain connects TRBV27 to TRBJ2-1, with 9 bases fitting TRBD1. The CDR3 length is 14 residues. CDR1 MNHEY and CDR2 SMNVEV come from the germline V gene (reference sequence). Trimming removed 7 bases from V and 8 bases from J; junction bases left unmatched: 9. The CDR3 DNA is TGTGCCAGCACCGGGGACAGGGTTTACCATGAGCAGTTCTTC. Translating gives CASTGDRVYHEQFF.

Only one count was recorded for this clone. The chain has TRBV2 and TRBJ1-5; D unresolved. The CDR3 is 14 residues long. Germline V CDR1 and CDR2: SNHLY, FYNNEI. Trimming pared 3 bases from V and 0 bases from J, leaving 6 bases between. CDR3 sequence reads: CASSDVGSNQPQHF. The DNA for the CDR3 is TGTGCCAGCAGTGATGTAGGTAGCAATCAGCCCCAGCATTTT.

The rearrangement joins TRBV7-8 to TRBJ2-1; D might be TRBD1 (6 bases). CDR1 is SGHVS, CDR2 FQNEAQ, per germline. The CDR3 contains 14 residues. Trimming removed 5 bases at V and 5 bases at J, with 13 bases between. This CDR3 reads CASSPQGWNNEQFF. CDR3 DNA: TGTGCCAGCAGCCCACAGGGTTGGAACAATGAGCAGTTCTTC.

This chain joins TRBV25-1 and TRBJ2-1; 9 nucleotides align to TRBD2. CDR3 length equals 16 residues. After removal of 3 bases from V and 1 base from J, the junction contained 4 bases not matched to a gene. Germline V CDR1 and CDR2: MGHDK, SYGVNS. CDR3 nucleotides: TGTGCCAGCAGTGATGCAGCGGGAGGTTCCTACAATGAGCAGTTCTTC. It yields the protein CASSDAAGGSYNEQFF.

The chain links TRBV7-9 to TRBJ1-5; perhaps TRBD1 as D (5 bases). The CDR3 contains 16 residues. Germline V gene data show CDR1 as SEHNR and CDR2 as FQNEAQ (reference sequence). The germline V and J ends were trimmed by 5 bases and 2 bases, with 16 bases remaining between them. CDR3 region: CASSQETRGGNQPQHF. Here the CDR3 DNA reads TGTGCCAGCAGCCAGGAAACTCGGGGCGGCAATCAGCCCCAGCATTTT.

This clone was observed a single time. The sample contains more than one DNA sequence encoding this CDR3. The V gene is TRBV28, the J gene TRBJ2-7; no reliable D call. The germline gives CDR1 MDHEN, CDR2 SYDVKM. This CDR3 is 11 amino acids long. V shed 2 bases and J shed 3 bases, with 2 bases lying between them. The CDR3 loop is CASSLNYEQYF. DNA for the CDR3: TGTGCCAGCAGTTTAAACTACGAGCAGTACTTC.

The rearrangement joins TRBV5-8 to TRBJ1-2; 11 positions match TRBD1. This CDR3 contains 16 residues. V shed 1 base and J 4 bases; nucleotides not matched to a gene: 6. Germline lookup yields CDR1 SGHTS and CDR2 YDEGEE. The CDR3 reads CASSLFRTGGGYGYTF. The CDR3 DNA reads as TGTGCCAGCAGCTTGTTTAGGACAGGGGGCGGCTATGGCTACACCTTC.